This T cell receptor (beta chain) was obtained from a study of cytomegalovirus exposure and HLA in healthy donors. Although they were nominally healthy when sampled, donors likely had unrecorded immune exposures. Study-wide results and limits: When analyzed later, the rates of TCR association showed variation by HLA locus, with DRB1 the most and HLA-C the fewest. Productive rates of about 90% or about 30% were seen for most TCR beta V segments in an earlier analysis. Listed as cytomegalovirus-associated were over 150 TCR beta chains.

V lost 6 bases and J lost 3; bases outside the gene matches: 3. The CDR3 has 13 amino acids. Germline V gene sequence: CDR1 MNHEY, CDR2 SVGAGI. In the case of this clone: The target antigen is unknown.

PCR amplification relied on 60 Vbeta primers (plus 13 Jbeta primers). Only in-frame clones appear in the TCRdb table, and some are missing; sequencing was by immunoSEQ multiplex PCR. The table lists more than 85,000 clones, roughly 86% of them singletons. The sample was PBMCs. The origin of this receptor is a man aged 35 to 55 in good health and CMV-seronegative. V usage is TRBV6-5 and J usage is TRBJ1-2; 8 positions match TRBD1. The CDR3: CASSQQGDYGYTF. CDR3 DNA: TGTGCCAGCAGCCAACAGGGGGACTATGGCTACACCTTC.